Presented here are 23 T cell receptor beta chains from one specimen sequenced in a study of blood T cell repertoires in COVID-19. Some clones are missing from TCRdb's copy, which holds only in-frame ones; the method was immunoSEQ multiplex PCR. The data hold about 140,000 clones, with 81% observed a single time. The sample consisted of peripheral blood. The receptors were sampled from a human donor in a cohort sampled during active COVID-19.

This clone occurred a few times. The chain carries TRBV27 and TRBJ2-2; weak D call: TRBD2 (6 bases). The CDR3 is 16 residues long. In germline, CDR1 is MNHEY, CDR2 SMNVEV (reference sequence). The V gene lost 0 bases and the J gene lost 4 bases, with 12 bases spanning the gap. CDR3 region: CASSLSSGLFTGELFF. CDR3 coding DNA: TGTGCCAGCAGTTTATCTAGCGGACTATTCACCGGGGAGCTGTTTTTT.

V is TRBV6-4 and J is TRBJ2-3; 12 positions agree with TRBD1. Trimming took 6 bases from V and 6 from J; bases not matched to a gene: 10. CDR1 and CDR2 from the germline V gene are MRHNA and SNTAGT. The CDR3 length is 16 residues. The CDR3 spells CASSRLPGQGADTQYF. The CDR3 nucleotides read TGTGCCAGCAGCCGCCTCCCGGGACAGGGGGCGGATACGCAGTATTTT.

This clone was counted between two and nine times. This chain uses TRBV18 with TRBJ1-6; D might be TRBD1 (6 bases). V lost 4 bases to trimming and J lost 3 bases, with 10 bases between them. CDR1 and CDR2 (germline): KGHSH, LQKENI. The CDR3 runs 15 residues. This CDR3 is CASSQGQNYNSPLHF. In DNA form, the CDR3 reads TGTGCCAGCTCACAAGGACAGAACTATAATTCACCCCTCCACTTT.

The V gene is TRBV7-9, the J gene TRBJ2-3; TRBD2 agrees at 12 bases. CDR1 SEHNR and CDR2 FQNEAQ come from the germline V gene (reference sequence). The CDR3 consists of 19 residues. V was clipped by 4 bases and J by 2 bases; unmatched bases: 13. The CDR3 here is CASSSLPGLAGGITDTQYF. The CDR3 coding sequence is TGTGCCAGCAGCTCGTTACCGGGACTAGCGGGCGGTATCACAGATACGCAGTATTTT.

The chain is built from TRBV4-1 and TRBJ2-7, with 11 bases that match TRBD2. The CDR3 is 19 residues long. CDR1 is MGHRA, CDR2 YSYEKL, per germline. After removal of 1 base from V and 2 bases from J, the junction contained 13 bases not matched to a gene. The DNA of the CDR3 is TGCGCCAGCAGCCAAGCGGGGACTAGCGGATATTTTATAACCTACGAGCAGTACTTC. Translation: CASSQAGTSGYFITYEQYF.

This clone has a count of ten or more. This chain joins TRBV18 and TRBJ1-1, with 8 bases matching TRBD1. There are 15 residues in the CDR3. Germline lookup yields CDR1 KGHSH and CDR2 LQKENI. The J segment lost 1 base and the V segment lost 3 bases, leaving 4 bases of the junction unmatched. Here the CDR3 reads CASSPGQESNTEAFF. The CDR3 coding sequence is TGTGCCAGCTCACCGGGACAGGAATCGAACACTGAAGCTTTCTTT.

This rearrangement joins TRBV5-8 to TRBJ1-5; perhaps TRBD1 as D (6 bases). V gave up 3 bases and J gave up 5 bases, with 18 bases separating them. From germline, CDR1 is SGHTS and CDR2 YDEGEE. The CDR3 is 16 residues long. CDR3 sequence: CASSSGWGQGYQPQHF. In DNA form, the CDR3 reads TGTGCCAGCAGCTCCGGTTGGGGGCAGGGATATCAGCCCCAGCATTTT.

The rearrangement links TRBV4-3 to TRBJ1-3, with 9 bases that match TRBD1. Germline CDR1 reads LGHNA; CDR2 reads YSLEER. Trimming cost V 5 bases and J 8 bases; bases outside gene matches: 10. The CDR3 covers 15 residues. This CDR3 is CASSSGTGYKYTIYF. DNA of the CDR3: TGCGCCAGCAGCTCCGGGACAGGGTATAAATACACCATATATTTT.

The gene calls are TRBV7-2 and TRBJ2-3, with D possibly being TRBD2 (5 bases). The CDR3 sequence is 13 residues long. V was shortened by 1 base and J by 7 bases, with 9 bases between the two germline ends. Germline V gene data show CDR1 as SGHTA and CDR2 as FQGNSA. CDR3 amino acids: CASSLGGPNTQYF. The CDR3 DNA sequence: TGTGCCAGCAGCTTAGGAGGGCCCAATACGCAGTATTTT.

The chain has TRBV19 and TRBJ2-1; 11 bases map to TRBD1. The CDR3 covers 15 residues. Germline assignment: CDR1 LNHDA and CDR2 SQIVND (reference sequence). V lost 3 bases to trimming and J lost 7 bases; unmatched junction nucleotides: 5. The CDR3 DNA sequence: TGTGCCAGTAGTATGACGGGACAGGGGGGTAATGAGCAGTTCTTC. Its protein is CASSMTGQGGNEQFF.

V gene TRBV27 combines with J gene TRBJ2-1; D might be TRBD1 or TRBD2, each matching 10 bases. The CDR3 totals 20 residues. The V gene's germline CDR1 is MNHEY and CDR2 SMNVEV (reference sequence). V was clipped by 1 base and J by 5 bases, with 27 bases between them. CDR3 DNA sequence: TGTGCCAGCAGTTTATTCTGGACAGGGGGTCTAGCGGGGGATAACAATGAGCAGTTCTTC. Translated: CASSLFWTGGLAGDNNEQFF.

The V call is TRBV6-6, the J call TRBJ1-2; possibly TRBD1 for D (6 bases). Germline V gives CDR1 MNHNY, CDR2 SVGAGI (reference sequence). The CDR3 length is 12 residues. V dropped 11 bases and J dropped 7 bases, with 17 bases sitting between them. Here the CDR3 reads CAGSSGGSGYTF. The CDR3 bases are TGTGCCGGCTCGTCGGGGGGCAGTGGCTACACCTTC.

The gene calls are TRBV6-5 and TRBJ2-7; D gene unclear. This CDR3 is built from 15 residues. Trimming left V 0 bases short and J 0 bases short, with 9 bases between. Germline V gives CDR1 MNHEY, CDR2 SVGAGI. In DNA form, the CDR3 reads TGTGCCAGCAGTTACTCTGCACCCAGCTCCTACGAGCAGTACTTC. As protein: CASSYSAPSSYEQYF.

This chain uses TRBV7-2 with TRBJ2-5; tentative D call: TRBD1 (5 bases). This CDR3 comprises 15 residues. The germline V gene has CDR1 SGHTA and CDR2 FQGNSA. The V and J ends lost 3 bases and 7 bases respectively, with 18 bases between them. Written as DNA, the CDR3 is TGTGCCAGCAGCTTGGCCCAGGGAATTTTGGGGACCCAGTACTTC. Encoded protein: CASSLAQGILGTQYF.

The chain is built from TRBV6-2 or TRBV6-3 and TRBJ2-1, with 10 bases identical to TRBD2. The germline gives CDR1 MNHEY, CDR2 SVGEGT. V shed 4 bases and J 2 bases; nucleotides not matched to a gene: 14. The CDR3 spans 19 residues. CDR3 bases: TGTGCCAGCAGTTGGAGTCCTAGCGGGAGCTATAGGGCCTACAATGAGCAGTTCTTC. It specifies CASSWSPSGSYRAYNEQFF.

This chain links TRBV5-4 with TRBJ2-7, with D perhaps TRBD1 (6 bases). Germline V lookup: CDR1 SGHNT, CDR2 YYREEE (reference sequence). Trimming cost V 6 bases and J 6 bases, with 19 bases left between them. The CDR3 length is 14 residues. In nucleotides, the CDR3 is TGTGCCAGCACCCCCGGGACAAGACTCTCCGAGCAGTACTTC. It yields the protein CASTPGTRLSEQYF. The full variable domain, its missing parts supplied by reference TRBV5-4 and TRBJ2-7, is ETGVTQSPTHLIKTRGQQVTLRCSSQSGHNTVSWYQQALGQGPQFIFQYYREEENGRGNFPPRFSGLQFPNYSSELNVNALELDDSALYLCASTPGTRLSEQYFGPGTRLTVT.

The chain has TRBV7-9 and TRBJ1-5; D is perhaps TRBD1 (6 bases). The CDR3 spans 14 residues. Trimming stripped 5 bases from V and 7 bases from J, with 15 bases between. Germline CDR1 is SEHNR and CDR2 is FQNEAQ (reference sequence). CDR3 region: CASSVLGGEQPQHF. In DNA form, the CDR3 reads TGTGCCAGCAGCGTCCTAGGGGGGGAACAGCCCCAGCATTTT.

This chain joins TRBV19 and TRBJ1-2; no clear D gene. Trimming took off 7 bases at V and 5 bases at J, with 20 bases between the two ends. Germline V gene sequence: CDR1 LNHDA, CDR2 SQIVND (reference sequence). This CDR3 has 15 amino acids. The CDR3 region has the DNA TGTGCCAGTAAGGATCAAGAGGGTAGGGATTATGGCTACACCTTC. It yields the protein CASKDQEGRDYGYTF.

The V gene is TRBV6-2 or TRBV6-3, the J gene TRBJ2-1; maybe TRBD2 (6 bases). Germline CDR1 MNHEY, CDR2 SVGEGT. V shed 2 bases and J shed 1 base, with 15 bases lying between them. This CDR3 spans 17 amino acids. CDR3 coding DNA: TGTGCCAGCAGTTACCTAGGGGACTCCCCTTCCTACAATGAGCAGTTCTTC. Protein: CASSYLGDSPSYNEQFF.

The V gene is TRBV18, the J gene TRBJ2-6, with TRBD1 matching over 9 bases. CDR3 length equals 21 residues. The germline gives CDR1 KGHSH, CDR2 LQKENI. Losses at the gene ends were 1 base for V and 4 bases for J; bases not matched to a gene: 17. The CDR3 sequence: CASSPLQGAVGRTAGANVLTF. The CDR3 DNA sequence: TGTGCCAGCTCACCACTACAGGGGGCGGTAGGAAGGACAGCCGGGGCCAACGTCCTGACTTTC.

The chain uses TRBV11-2 and TRBJ2-7, with 9 bases aligning to TRBD1. The CDR3 runs 14 residues. Germline CDR1 SGHAT, CDR2 FQNNGV. The V and J ends lost 5 bases and 3 bases, in that order; junction bases with no gene match: 5. The CDR3 here is CASSLRTGVYEQYF. CDR3 nucleotides: TGTGCCAGCAGCCTACGGACAGGGGTCTACGAGCAGTACTTC.

The V call is TRBV7-8, the J call TRBJ2-3, with 16 bases identical to TRBD2. The J segment lost 3 bases and the V segment lost 2 bases, leaving 11 bases of the junction unmatched. CDR3 length: 20 amino acids. Germline CDR1 and CDR2: SGHVS and FQNEAQ. The CDR3 is CASSLPLGTSGRARTDTQYF. The CDR3, as DNA: TGTGCCAGCAGCTTACCCCTAGGGACTAGCGGGAGGGCTCGTACAGATACGCAGTATTTT.

This chain joins TRBV7-9 and TRBJ2-7; D unclear. The germline V and J ends were trimmed by 4 bases and 0 bases, with 19 bases remaining between them. Germline loops: CDR1 SEHNR, CDR2 FQNEAQ (reference sequence). CDR3 size: 17 residues. The CDR3 region has the DNA TGTGCCAGCAGCTCCCACGCAAGAACACGGAGCTCCTACGAGCAGTACTTC. This sequence encodes CASSSHARTRSSYEQYF.